This is a list of T cell receptor beta chains from one sample in a study of blood T cell repertoires in COVID-19. Generated by immunoSEQ multiplex PCR, the TCRdb table keeps only in-frame clones and is missing some. The sample holds 250,000 to 350,000 clones, about 88% seen once. Sequences were obtained from peripheral blood. The receptors come from a woman between 70 and 85 years old with COVID-19, enrolled during active disease. Each CDR3 is given with its conserved first and last residue. The order of the fields is D gene, V gene, J gene, clone size, CDR3 protein, CDR3 DNA. The D gene is left open where the match is weak. Part of the rows lack a size; the others show once, few, many or a class for expanded clones.

-	TRBV15	TRBJ1-4	once	CATSILRGGREKLFF	TGTGCCACCAGCATCCTAAGGGGGGGCCGCGAAAAACTGTTTTTT
TRBD2	TRBV11-2	TRBJ2-5	-	CASSLAGGAGETQYF	TGTGCCAGCAGCTTAGCCGGGGGGGCAGGGGAGACCCAGTACTTC
-	TRBV19	TRBJ1-1	-	CASTSKGNSVNTEAFF	TGTGCCAGTACCTCCAAAGGTAACAGTGTGAACACTGAAGCTTTCTTT
TRBD2	TRBV5-4	TRBJ2-3	-	CASSSTKLAGGILFDTQYF	TGTGCCAGCAGCTCGACTAAACTAGCGGGGGGGATCCTTTTTGATACGCAGTATTTT
-	TRBV2	TRBJ1-1	-	CASSGAALNTEAFF	TGTGCCAGCAGTGGGGCAGCCCTGAACACTGAAGCTTTCTTT
-	TRBV11-2	TRBJ1-3	many	CASSGARNTIYF	TGTGCCAGCAGCGGGGCTCGAAACACCATATATTTT
TRBD1	TRBV18	TRBJ1-6	-	CASSPPGTVASPLHF	TGTGCCAGCTCACCACCGGGGACAGTTGCCTCACCCCTCCACTTT
TRBD1	TRBV6-6	TRBJ2-5	-	CASSLRTGGLETQYF	TGTGCCAGCAGTCTACGGACAGGGGGCCTGGAGACCCAGTACTTC
-	TRBV5-1	TRBJ1-2	-	CASSPKSDTF	TGCGCCAGCAGCCCCAAAAGCGACACCTTC
-	TRBV21-1	TRBJ2-7	-	CASSIRTERLTGEQYF	TGTGCCAGCAGCATCCGGACAGAGCGATTGACTGGCGAGCAGTACTTC
TRBD1	TRBV19	TRBJ1-2	once	CASSIRRTGDYGYTF	TGTGCCAGTAGTATAAGGCGGACAGGGGACTATGGCTACACCTTC
-	TRBV6-5	TRBJ1-4	-	CASSYNADEKLFF	TGTGCCAGCAGTTACAACGCAGATGAAAAACTGTTTTTT
TRBD1	TRBV7-2	TRBJ1-2	-	CASSPPPGQLGYGYTF	TGTGCCAGCAGCCCCCCTCCGGGACAGTTGGGCTATGGCTACACCTTC
TRBD1	TRBV3-1/TRBV3-2	TRBJ1-4	-	CASSLRRGNEKLFF	TGTGCCAGCAGCCTTCGCAGGGGGAATGAAAAACTGTTTTTT
-	TRBV18	TRBJ1-3	few	CASSPTPTGSGNTIYF	TGTGCCAGCTCACCAACGCCGACGGGCTCTGGAAACACCATATATTTT
TRBD1	TRBV23-1	TRBJ1-5	-	CASTHRDRGFNQPQHF	TGCGCCAGCACCCACCGGGACAGGGGTTTCAATCAGCCCCAGCATTTT
-	TRBV7-2	TRBJ2-3	-	CASSLVSPDTQYF	TGTGCCAGCAGCTTAGTTTCTCCAGATACGCAGTATTTT
TRBD1	TRBV24-1	TRBJ2-6	-	CATSDPGGTGTGANVLTF	TGTGCCACCAGTGATCCTGGGGGGACAGGTACTGGGGCCAACGTCCTGACTTTC
TRBD1	TRBV2	TRBJ1-6	-	CASSLGQGYNSPLHF	TGTGCCAGCAGCCTTGGACAGGGCTATAATTCACCCCTCCACTTT
TRBD2	TRBV4-1	TRBJ2-1	-	CASSKGAGGRNEQFF	TGCGCCAGCAGCAAAGGCGCGGGGGGGCGGAATGAGCAGTTCTTC
-	TRBV12-3/TRBV12-4	TRBJ2-2	-	CATGNTGELFF	TGTGCCACGGGGAACACCGGGGAGCTGTTTTTT
TRBD2	TRBV5-1	TRBJ2-7	-	CASSSAGGVTYEQYF	TGCGCCAGCAGCTCGGCCGGGGGGGTAACCTACGAGCAGTACTTC
TRBD1	TRBV9	TRBJ1-2	-	CASSEQGFGNYGYTF	TGTGCCAGCAGCGAACAGGGGTTCGGGAACTATGGCTACACCTTC
TRBD1	TRBV4-3	TRBJ1-2	-	CASSQDAGGWNYGYTF	TGCGCCAGCAGCCAAGATGCAGGGGGGTGGAACTATGGCTACACCTTC